This TCR beta chain emerged from a study of T cells in Graves' hyperthyroidism and ophthalmopathy. Germline CDR1 DFQATT, CDR2 SNEGSKA (reference sequence). The CDR3 is made up of 14 amino acids. The junction had 7 bases not matched to a gene; V was cut back by 6 bases and J by 0 bases. The TCR beta CDR3 regions underwent amplification using RNA transcripts as the source. HTBI primers were the set used in a first-round RT-PCR of the TCR CDR3. TCRdb processed the multiplex PCR reads anew with MiXCR; each CDR3 protein has one entry. The table lists about 570,000 distinct CDR3 sequences, 35% to 55% of them singletons. There are many counts of this clonotype. Uncontrolled infection, other autoimmune disease, pregnancy or lactation excluded patients. Clinical symptoms, serum thyroxine, TRAb, thyroid ultrasound and orbital computed tomography informed diagnoses.

The TCR originated in an adult woman with Graves' disease, either hyperthyroidism or ophthalmopathy (not recorded which). The specimen sequenced was peripheral blood or thyroid tissue (not recorded which). The chain uses TRBV20-1 and TRBJ2-7; 8 bases fit TRBD2. CDR3 sequence: CSAKPSGSSYEQYF. Written as DNA, the CDR3 is TGCAGTGCAAAACCCAGCGGGAGCTCCTACGAGCAGTACTTC.